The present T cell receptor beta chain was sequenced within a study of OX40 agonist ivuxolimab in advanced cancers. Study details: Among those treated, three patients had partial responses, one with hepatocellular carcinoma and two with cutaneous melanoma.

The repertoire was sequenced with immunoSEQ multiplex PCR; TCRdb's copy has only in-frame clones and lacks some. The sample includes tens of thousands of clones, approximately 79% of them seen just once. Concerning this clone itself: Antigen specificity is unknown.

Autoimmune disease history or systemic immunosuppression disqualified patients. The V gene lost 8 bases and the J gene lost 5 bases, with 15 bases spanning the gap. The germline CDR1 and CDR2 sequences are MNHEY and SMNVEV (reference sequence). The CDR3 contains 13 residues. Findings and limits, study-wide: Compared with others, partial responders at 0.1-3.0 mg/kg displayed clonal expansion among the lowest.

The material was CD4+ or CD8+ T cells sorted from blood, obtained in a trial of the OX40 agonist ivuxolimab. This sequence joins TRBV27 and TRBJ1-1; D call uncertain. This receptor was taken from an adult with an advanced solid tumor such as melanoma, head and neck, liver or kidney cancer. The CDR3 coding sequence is TGTGCCAGCGGTCTCGGTCCGGGAACTGAAGCTTTCTTT. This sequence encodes CASGLGPGTEAFF.